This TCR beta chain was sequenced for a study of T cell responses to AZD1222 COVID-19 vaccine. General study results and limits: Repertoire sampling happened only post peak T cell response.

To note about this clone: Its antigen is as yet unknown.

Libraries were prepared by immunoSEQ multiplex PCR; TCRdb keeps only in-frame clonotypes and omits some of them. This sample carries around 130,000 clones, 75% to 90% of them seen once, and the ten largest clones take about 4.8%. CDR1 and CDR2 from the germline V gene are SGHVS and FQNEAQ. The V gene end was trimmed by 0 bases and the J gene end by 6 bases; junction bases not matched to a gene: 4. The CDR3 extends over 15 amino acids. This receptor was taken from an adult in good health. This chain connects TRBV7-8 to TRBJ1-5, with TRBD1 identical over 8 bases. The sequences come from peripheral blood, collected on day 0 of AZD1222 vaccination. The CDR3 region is CASSLASRGLQPQHF. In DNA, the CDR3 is TGTGCCAGCAGCTTAGCGAGCAGGGGGCTTCAGCCCCAGCATTTT. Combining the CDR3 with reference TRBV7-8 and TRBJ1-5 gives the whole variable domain GAGVSQSPRYKVAKRGQDVALRCDPISGHVSLFWYQQALGQGPEFLTYFQNEAQLDKSGLPSDRFFAERPEGSVSTLKIQRTQQEDSAVYLCASSLASRGLQPQHFGDGTRLSIL.